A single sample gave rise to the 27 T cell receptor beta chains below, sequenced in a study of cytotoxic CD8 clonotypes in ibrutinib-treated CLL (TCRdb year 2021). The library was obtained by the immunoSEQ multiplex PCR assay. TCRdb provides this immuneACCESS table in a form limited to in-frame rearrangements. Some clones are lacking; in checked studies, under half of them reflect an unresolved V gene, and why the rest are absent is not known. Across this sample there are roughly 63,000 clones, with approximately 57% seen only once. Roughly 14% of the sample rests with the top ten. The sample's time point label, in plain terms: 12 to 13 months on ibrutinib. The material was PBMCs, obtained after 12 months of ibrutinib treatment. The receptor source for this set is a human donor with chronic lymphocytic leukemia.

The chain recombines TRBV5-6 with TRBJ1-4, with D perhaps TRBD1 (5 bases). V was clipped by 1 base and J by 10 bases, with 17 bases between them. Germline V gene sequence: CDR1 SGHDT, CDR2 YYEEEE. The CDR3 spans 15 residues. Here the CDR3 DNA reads TGTGCCAGCAGCTTGCGACTTGGCCCGGGGGGAAAACTGTTTTTT. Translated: CASSLRLGPGGKLFF.

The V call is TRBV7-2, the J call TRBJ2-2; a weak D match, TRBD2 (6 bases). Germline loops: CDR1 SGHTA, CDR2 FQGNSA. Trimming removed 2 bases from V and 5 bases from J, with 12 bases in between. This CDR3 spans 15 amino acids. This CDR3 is CASSLRLDWTGELFF. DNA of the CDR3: TGTGCCAGCAGCTTAAGACTAGATTGGACCGGGGAGCTGTTTTTT.

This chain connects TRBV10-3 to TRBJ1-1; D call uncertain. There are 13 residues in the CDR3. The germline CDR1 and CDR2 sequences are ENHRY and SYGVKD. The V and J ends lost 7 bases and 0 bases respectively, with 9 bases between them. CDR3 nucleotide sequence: TGTGCCATCAAGGACCCCTTGAACACTGAAGCTTTCTTT. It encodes CAIKDPLNTEAFF.

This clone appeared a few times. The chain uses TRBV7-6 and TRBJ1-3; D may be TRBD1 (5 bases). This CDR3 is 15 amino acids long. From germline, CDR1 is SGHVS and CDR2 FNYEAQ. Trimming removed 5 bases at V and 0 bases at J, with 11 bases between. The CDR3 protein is CASSQTTGSGNTIYF. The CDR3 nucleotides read TGTGCCAGCAGCCAGACAACAGGCTCTGGAAACACCATATATTTT. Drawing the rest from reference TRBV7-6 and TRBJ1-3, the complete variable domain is GAGVSQSPRYKVTKRGQDVALRCDPISGHVSLYWYRQALGQGPEFLTYFNYEAQQDKSGLPNDRFSAERPEGSISTLTIQRTEQRDSAMYRCASSQTTGSGNTIYFGEGSWLTVV.

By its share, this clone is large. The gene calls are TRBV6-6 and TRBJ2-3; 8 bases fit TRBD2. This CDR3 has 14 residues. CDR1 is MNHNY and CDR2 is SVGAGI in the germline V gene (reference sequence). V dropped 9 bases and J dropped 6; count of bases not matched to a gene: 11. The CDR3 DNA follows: TGTGCCAGTGGAACTAGCGGTGGGGGGGATACGCAGTATTTT. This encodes CASGTSGGGDTQYF.

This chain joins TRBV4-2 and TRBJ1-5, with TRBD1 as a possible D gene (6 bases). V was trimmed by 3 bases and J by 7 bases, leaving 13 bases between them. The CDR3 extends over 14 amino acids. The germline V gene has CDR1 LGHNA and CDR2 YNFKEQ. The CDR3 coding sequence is TGTGCCAGCAGCCACGCGGGGGGCGGACAGCCCCAGCATTTT. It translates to CASSHAGGGQPQHF.

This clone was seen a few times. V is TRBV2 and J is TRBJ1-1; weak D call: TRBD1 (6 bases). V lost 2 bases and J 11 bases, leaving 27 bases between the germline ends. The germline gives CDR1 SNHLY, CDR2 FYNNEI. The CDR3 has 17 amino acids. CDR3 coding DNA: TGTGCCAGCAGTGAAAACGCTGGGGGCCCCCGGGGGATGGGGGCTTTCTTT. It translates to CASSENAGGPRGMGAFF.

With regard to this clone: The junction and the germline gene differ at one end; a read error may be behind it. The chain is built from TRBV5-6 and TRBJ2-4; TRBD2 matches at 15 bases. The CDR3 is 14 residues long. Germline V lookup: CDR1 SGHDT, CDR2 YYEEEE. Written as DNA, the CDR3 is TGTGCCAGCAGCTCCGGACTAGCGGGGGGGCCTTGGTGCTTC. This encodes CASSSGLAGGPWCF.

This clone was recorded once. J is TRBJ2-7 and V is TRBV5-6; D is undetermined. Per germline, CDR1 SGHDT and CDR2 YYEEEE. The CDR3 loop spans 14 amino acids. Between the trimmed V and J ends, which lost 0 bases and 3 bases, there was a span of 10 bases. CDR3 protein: CASSLEKTYYEQYV. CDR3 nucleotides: TGTGCCAGCAGCTTGGAGAAGACATACTACGAGCAGTACGTC.

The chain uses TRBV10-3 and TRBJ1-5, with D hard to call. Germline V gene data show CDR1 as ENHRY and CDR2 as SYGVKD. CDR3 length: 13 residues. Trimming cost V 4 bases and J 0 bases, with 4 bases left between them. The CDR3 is CAISGNSNQPQHF. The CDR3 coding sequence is TGTGCCATCAGTGGGAATAGCAATCAGCCCCAGCATTTT.

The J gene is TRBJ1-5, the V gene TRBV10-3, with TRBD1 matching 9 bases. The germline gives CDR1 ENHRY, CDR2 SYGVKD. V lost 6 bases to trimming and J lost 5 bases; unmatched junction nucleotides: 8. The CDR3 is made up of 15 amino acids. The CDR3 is CAIRAGTGLYQPQHF. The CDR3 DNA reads TGTGCCATCAGGGCCGGGACAGGGTTGTATCAGCCCCAGCATTTT.

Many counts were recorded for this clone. The CDR3 sequence: CASSWGETQYF. The CDR3, as DNA: TGTGCCAGTAGCTGGGGGGAGACCCAGTACTTC. The chain uses TRBV19 and TRBJ2-5; D is tentatively TRBD1 or TRBD2 (5 bases each). The germline CDR1 and CDR2 sequences are LNHDA and SQIVND (reference sequence). The V end was cut by 6 bases, the J end by 5 bases, with 7 bases between. This CDR3 comprises 11 residues.

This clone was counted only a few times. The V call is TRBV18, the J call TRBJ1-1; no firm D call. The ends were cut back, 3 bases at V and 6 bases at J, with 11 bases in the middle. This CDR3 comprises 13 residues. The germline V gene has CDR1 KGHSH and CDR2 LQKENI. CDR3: CASSPMANAEAFF. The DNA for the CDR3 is TGTGCCAGCTCACCGATGGCCAACGCTGAAGCTTTCTTT.

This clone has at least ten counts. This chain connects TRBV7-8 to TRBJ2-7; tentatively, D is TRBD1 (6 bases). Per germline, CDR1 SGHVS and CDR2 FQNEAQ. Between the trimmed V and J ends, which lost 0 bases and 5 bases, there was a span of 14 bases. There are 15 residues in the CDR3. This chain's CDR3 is CASSLAPTGIHEQYF. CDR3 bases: TGTGCCAGCAGCTTAGCGCCTACAGGGATCCACGAGCAGTACTTC.

Here the CDR3 DNA reads TGCGCCACCCCGAGAGTACACAAGAACACTGAAGCTTTCTTT. Residues: CATPRVHKNTEAFF. The genes are TRBV23-1 and TRBJ1-1; D unclear. TRBV23-1 is an ORF; its function is uncertain. The CDR3 extends over 14 amino acids. Trimming left V 10 bases short and J 1 base short, with 16 bases between.

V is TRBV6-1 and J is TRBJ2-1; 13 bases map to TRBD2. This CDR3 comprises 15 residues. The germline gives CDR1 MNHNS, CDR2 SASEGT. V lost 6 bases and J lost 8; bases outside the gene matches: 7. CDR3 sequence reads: CASRSGTSGVYEQFF. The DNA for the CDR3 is TGTGCCAGCAGGTCCGGGACTAGCGGGGTGTATGAGCAGTTCTTC.

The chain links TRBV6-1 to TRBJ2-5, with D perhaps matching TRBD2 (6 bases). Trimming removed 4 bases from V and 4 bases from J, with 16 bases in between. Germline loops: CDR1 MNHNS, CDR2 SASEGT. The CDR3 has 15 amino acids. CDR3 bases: TGTGCCAGCAGTGTCATCCGGGGGAACAGAGAGACCCAGTACTTC. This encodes CASSVIRGNRETQYF.

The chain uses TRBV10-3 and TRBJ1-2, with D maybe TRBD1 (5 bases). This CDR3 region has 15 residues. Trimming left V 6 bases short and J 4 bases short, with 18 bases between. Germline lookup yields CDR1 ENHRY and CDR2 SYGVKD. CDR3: CAISPTNPGIYGYTF. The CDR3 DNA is TGTGCCATCAGCCCTACGAACCCAGGGATCTATGGCTACACCTTC.

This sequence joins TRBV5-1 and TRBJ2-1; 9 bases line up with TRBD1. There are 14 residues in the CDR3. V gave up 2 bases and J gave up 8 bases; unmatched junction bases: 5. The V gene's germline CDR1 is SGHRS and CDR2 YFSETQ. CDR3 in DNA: TGCGCCAGCAGCTTCGGACAGGGGCAGGATGAGCAGTTCTTC. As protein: CASSFGQGQDEQFF.

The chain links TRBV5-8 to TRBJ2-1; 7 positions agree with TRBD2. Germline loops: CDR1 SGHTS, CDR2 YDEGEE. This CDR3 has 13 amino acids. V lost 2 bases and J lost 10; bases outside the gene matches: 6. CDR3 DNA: TGTGCCAGCAGCTTAGGCGGGAGACACGAGCAGTTCTTC. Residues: CASSLGGRHEQFF.

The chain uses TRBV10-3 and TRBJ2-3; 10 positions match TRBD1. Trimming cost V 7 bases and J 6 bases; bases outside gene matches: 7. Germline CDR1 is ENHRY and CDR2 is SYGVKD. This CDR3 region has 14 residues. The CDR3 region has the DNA TGTGCCATCAAATCGGACAGGGGGAAGGATACGCAGTATTTT. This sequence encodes CAIKSDRGKDTQYF.

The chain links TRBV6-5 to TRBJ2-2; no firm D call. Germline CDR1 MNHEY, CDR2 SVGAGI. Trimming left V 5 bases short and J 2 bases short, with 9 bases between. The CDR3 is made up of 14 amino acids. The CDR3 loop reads CASSRASNTGELFF. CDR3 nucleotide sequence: TGTGCCAGCAGTCGGGCCTCCAACACCGGGGAGCTGTTTTTT.

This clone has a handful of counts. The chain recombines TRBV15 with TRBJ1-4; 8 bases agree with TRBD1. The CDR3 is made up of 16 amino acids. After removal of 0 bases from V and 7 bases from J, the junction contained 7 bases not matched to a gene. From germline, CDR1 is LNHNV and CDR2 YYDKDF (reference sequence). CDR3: CATSRDRTGSGEKLFF. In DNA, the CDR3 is TGTGCCACCAGCAGAGATCGGACAGGGAGCGGTGAAAAACTGTTTTTT.

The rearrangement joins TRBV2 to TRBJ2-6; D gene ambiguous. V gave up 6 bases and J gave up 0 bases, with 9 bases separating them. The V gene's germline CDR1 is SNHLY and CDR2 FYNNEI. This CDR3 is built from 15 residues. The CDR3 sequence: CASRLTYSGANVLTF. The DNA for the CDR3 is TGTGCCAGCAGATTAACTTACTCTGGGGCCAACGTCCTGACTTTC.

The CDR3 reads CAWSVYRGETQYF. DNA for the CDR3: TGTGCCTGGTCCGTATACCGGGGAGAGACCCAGTACTTC. The chain recombines TRBV30 with TRBJ2-5; D might be TRBD2 (5 bases). The germline CDR1 and CDR2 sequences are GTSNPN and SVGIG (reference sequence). V shed 5 bases and J shed 4 bases, with 14 bases lying between them. This CDR3 comprises 13 residues.

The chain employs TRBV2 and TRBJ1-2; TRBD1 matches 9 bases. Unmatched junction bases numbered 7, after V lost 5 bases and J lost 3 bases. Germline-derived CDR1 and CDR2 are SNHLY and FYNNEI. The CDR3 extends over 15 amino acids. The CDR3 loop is CASSLTGGSDYGYTF. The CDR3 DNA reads TGTGCCAGCAGTCTGACAGGGGGTAGTGACTATGGCTACACCTTC.

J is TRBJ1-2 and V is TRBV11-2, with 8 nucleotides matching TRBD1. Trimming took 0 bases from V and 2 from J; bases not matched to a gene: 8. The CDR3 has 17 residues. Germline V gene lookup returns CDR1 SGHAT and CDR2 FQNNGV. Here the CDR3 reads CASSLDWTGITNYGYTF. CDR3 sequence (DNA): TGTGCCAGCAGCTTAGATTGGACAGGGATAACCAACTATGGCTACACCTTC.